These 26 T cell receptor beta chains came from one sample sequenced in a study of Graves' ophthalmopathy and Graves' hyperthyroidism. The study amplified TCR beta CDR3 regions using RNA transcripts. HTBI primers were used in a first-round RT-PCR, which preceded a second-round multiplex PCR. Using its own MiXCR run on the multiplex PCR reads, TCRdb lists one record per CDR3 protein. Altogether some 350,000 distinct CDR3 sequences are present, about 15% being singletons, with the ten largest covering 2.4%. Sequencing was carried out using peripheral blood. These receptor sequences come from an adult woman with stable Graves' hyperthyroidism.

The chain uses TRBV27 and TRBJ2-4; weak D call: TRBD1 (5 bases). Germline values: CDR1 MNHEY, CDR2 SMNVEV (reference sequence). The CDR3 has 15 amino acids. Trimming cost V 0 bases and J 6 bases, with 12 bases left between them. Here the CDR3 DNA reads TGTGCCAGCAGTTTATCGAAAGGGGCCCGAAACATTCAGTACTTC. This translates into CASSLSKGARNIQYF.

This clonotype was seen just once. This chain uses TRBV4-2 with TRBJ1-2, with a possible D match to TRBD1 (6 bases). The CDR3 runs to 16 residues. Germline V gene data show CDR1 as LGHNA and CDR2 as YNFKEQ. The CDR3 bases are TGTGTCTGCAGCCAGGGAACGGTACAGGGCTCATATGGCTACACCTTC. Amino acids: CVCSQGTVQGSYGYTF.

This clonotype was seen ten or more times. The V and J genes are TRBV7-2 and TRBJ2-5; the match to TRBD1 covers 10 bases. V was clipped by 5 bases and J by 3 bases; unmatched bases: 6. Germline CDR1 SGHTA, CDR2 FQGNSA. The CDR3 contains 15 residues. CDR3 amino acids: CASSTDRGLEETQYF. The CDR3 DNA reads as TGTGCCAGCAGCACCGACAGGGGGCTAGAAGAGACCCAGTACTTC.

This clonotype was seen ten or more times. The rearrangement uses TRBV12-3 or TRBV12-4 and TRBJ2-5, with D unclear. There are 12 residues in the CDR3. Trimming stripped 5 bases from V and 5 bases from J, with 9 bases between. CDR3 protein: CASSPSGETQYF. CDR3 DNA sequence: TGTGCCAGCAGTCCGAGTGGGGAGACCCAGTACTTC.

Regarding this clonotype: A much larger clone lies a single base off, so this may be a read error. CDR3 sequence (DNA): TGTGCCAGCAGTTCGGGATCAACTTTCTTT. Its translation: CASSSGSTFF. This chain joins TRBV28 and TRBJ1-1; D uncertain. Trimming cost V 4 bases and J 12 bases, with 9 bases left between them. The CDR3 is 10 residues long. Germline CDR1 reads MDHEN; CDR2 reads SYDVKM. Looking up the rest from reference TRBV28 and TRBJ1-1 gives the full variable domain: DVKVTQSSRYLVKRTGEKVFLECVQDMDHENMFWYRQDPGLGLRLIYFSYDVKMKEKGDIPEGYSVSREKKERFSLILESASTNQTSMYLCASSSGSTFFGQGTRLTVV.

This clonotype was detected ten times or more. The chain joins TRBV20-1 to TRBJ2-7, with 10 bases matching TRBD1. Germline trimming cut 0 bases from V and 4 bases from J; bases unmatched to any gene: 6. This CDR3 comprises 15 residues. In germline, CDR1 is DFQATT, CDR2 SNEGSKA (reference sequence). The CDR3 spells CSARETGGEAYEQYF. The CDR3 region has the DNA TGCAGTGCTAGAGAGACAGGGGGCGAAGCTTACGAGCAGTACTTC.

This clonotype was detected ten times or more. This chain links TRBV20-1 with TRBJ2-5, with 10 bases matching TRBD2. Germline V CDR1 and CDR2: DFQATT, SNEGSKA (reference sequence). This CDR3 spans 15 amino acids. The V segment lost 0 bases and the J segment 0 bases; nucleotides outside the gene matches: 1. CDR3 sequence (DNA): TGCAGTGCTAGAGATGGGACTAGCGACCAAGAGACCCAGTACTTC. Encoded protein: CSARDGTSDQETQYF.

This clonotype was seen ten or more times. The chain is built from TRBV29-1 and TRBJ1-1; 8 nucleotides align to TRBD1. This CDR3 is built from 13 residues. Germline V gives CDR1 SQVTM, CDR2 ANQGSEA. The trim removed 6 bases at V and 4 bases at J, leaving 7 bases unmatched. CDR3 sequence: CSVTQGGGTEAFF. The CDR3 bases are TGCAGCGTGACACAGGGGGGCGGCACTGAAGCTTTCTTT.

This clonotype was detected many times. The chain links TRBV4-1 to TRBJ1-1, with a weak D call TRBD1 (6 bases). Germline CDR1 MGHRA, CDR2 YSYEKL. This CDR3 comprises 17 residues. V was pared by 4 bases and J by 1 base, with 19 bases between. CDR3 sequence (DNA): TGCGCCAGCAGCCTCGTCGTCTCCGAACAGGGGAACACTGAAGCTTTCTTT. It encodes CASSLVVSEQGNTEAFF.

The chain employs TRBV6-5 and TRBJ1-2; D perhaps matches TRBD1 (5 bases). The germline V gene has CDR1 MNHEY and CDR2 SVGAGI. The ends were cut back, 2 bases at V and 9 bases at J, with 25 bases in the middle. The CDR3 is 17 residues long. The CDR3 DNA sequence: TGTGCCAGCAGTTACCCAAAGAGACCGGGACGGCAAGCGCGCTACACCTTC. Translation: CASSYPKRPGRQARYTF.

The CDR3 region has the DNA TGTGCCAGCAGCTTAGAGAGCGGAGGAGGTGAAGCTTTCTTT. Translating gives CASSLESGGGEAFF. V and J are TRBV7-2 and TRBJ1-1; D is uncertain. This CDR3 spans 14 amino acids. Trimming took 1 base from V and 7 from J, leaving 13 bases between them. Germline V CDR1 and CDR2: SGHTA, FQGNSA.

The chain recombines TRBV4-1 with TRBJ1-2; TRBD1 agrees at 7 bases. V was pared by 2 bases and J by 4 bases, with 13 bases of the junction left unmatched. The CDR3 is made up of 17 amino acids. Germline-derived CDR1 and CDR2 are MGHRA and YSYEKL. CDR3 sequence reads: CASSQIPTGAQIYGYTF. The CDR3 region has the DNA TGCGCCAGCAGCCAAATCCCCACAGGGGCGCAAATCTATGGCTACACCTTC.

There are many counts of this clonotype. The chain uses TRBV7-3 and TRBJ2-7; D gene uncertain. From germline, CDR1 is SGHTA and CDR2 FQGTGA. Trimming took 5 bases from V and 1 from J, leaving 15 bases between them. The CDR3 is 15 amino acids. The CDR3 DNA sequence: TGTGCCAGCAGCCTCACAGCGACGTCTTCCTACGAGCAGTACTTC. Its translation: CASSLTATSSYEQYF.

This chain connects TRBV6-5 to TRBJ1-1; 8 bases agree with TRBD1. The CDR3 runs to 15 residues. The germline gives CDR1 MNHEY, CDR2 SVGAGI. J gave up 6 bases and V 2 bases, and 8 bases lay outside the gene matches. This CDR3 reads CASSYKRTGKAEAFF. The CDR3 region has the DNA TGTGCCAGCAGTTACAAGAGGACAGGGAAGGCTGAAGCTTTCTTT.

This clonotype was seen repeatedly, ten times or more. This rearrangement joins TRBV5-1 to TRBJ2-7; possible D gene TRBD2, 5 bases. Between the trimmed V and J ends, which lost 3 bases and 4 bases, there was a span of 11 bases. The V gene's germline CDR1 is SGHRS and CDR2 YFSETQ. The CDR3 is 13 amino acids. The CDR3 here is CASSSDGDYEQYF. The CDR3 coding sequence is TGCGCCAGCAGCTCGGACGGGGATTACGAGCAGTACTTC.

This clonotype was seen a handful of times. A read error is possible here, since a much larger clone lies one base away. The V and J genes are TRBV6-1 and TRBJ2-2; possible D gene TRBD2, 5 bases. This CDR3 is 15 amino acids long. Germline CDR1 MNHNS, CDR2 SASEGT. The CDR3 nucleotides read TGTGCCAGTTCTATCGGACGCCTTGACACCGGGGAGCTGTTGTTT. Its translation is CASSIGRLDTGELLF.

This clonotype came up many times. V gene TRBV3-1 combines with J gene TRBJ1-1; no clear D. Between the trimmed V and J ends, which lost 5 bases and 0 bases, there was a span of 10 bases. The CDR3 loop spans 14 amino acids. CDR1 and CDR2 (germline): LGHDT, YNNKEL (reference sequence). CDR3 nucleotide sequence: TGTGCCAGCAGCGTCGACACACTGAACACTGAAGCTTTCTTT. Amino acid sequence: CASSVDTLNTEAFF.

This clonotype has a count of ten or more. The chain employs TRBV7-2 and TRBJ2-7, with TRBD2 matching 10 bases. Germline V CDR1 and CDR2: SGHTA, FQGNSA. This CDR3 comprises 15 residues. The trim removed 2 bases at V and 6 bases at J, leaving 7 bases unmatched. CDR3 coding DNA: TGTGCCAGCAGCTTATTAGCGGGAGGCCACCGCGAGCAGTACTTC. It specifies CASSLLAGGHREQYF.

The chain is built from TRBV3-1 and TRBJ2-7, with D hard to call. The CDR3 spans 14 residues. V gave up 3 bases and J gave up 3 bases, with 12 bases separating them. Germline lookup yields CDR1 LGHDT and CDR2 YNNKEL (reference sequence). For the CDR3, the DNA is TGTGCCAGCAGCCACTTACAGCGACACTACGAGCAGTACTTC. Its protein is CASSHLQRHYEQYF.

The chain is built from TRBV10-2 and TRBJ2-2, with 14 positions matching TRBD2. The CDR3 has 19 amino acids. V lost 4 bases, J lost 6 bases, and 13 bases stayed unmatched. CDR1 is WSHSY and CDR2 is SAAADI in the germline V gene. The chain's CDR3 is CASSGPGLAGVGISGELFF. The CDR3 coding sequence is TGCGCCAGCAGTGGTCCGGGACTAGCGGGAGTTGGGATCTCCGGGGAGCTGTTTTTT.

This clonotype was found many times. The chain is built from TRBV6-1 and TRBJ2-5; the D is unclear. This CDR3 has 12 amino acids. Germline V lookup: CDR1 MNHNS, CDR2 SASEGT. The V end was cut by 7 bases, the J end by 1 base, with 7 bases between. For the CDR3, the DNA is TGTGCCAGCATTGGGGTCCAAGAGACCCAGTACTTC. Its translation: CASIGVQETQYF.

This clonotype was picked up many times. This chain links TRBV30 with TRBJ2-2, with a possible D match to TRBD2 (5 bases). CDR1 and CDR2 (germline): GTSNPN, SVGIG (reference sequence). This CDR3 is built from 20 residues. The V gene lost 1 base and the J gene lost 2 bases, with 26 bases spanning the gap. The CDR3 coding sequence is TGTGCCTGGAGTGCCGGGGTATGGGCTAGCAACCCTTTAAACACCGGGGAGCTGTTTTTT. This codes for CAWSAGVWASNPLNTGELFF.

J is TRBJ2-7 and V is TRBV4-1; D ambiguous. V lost 0 bases to trimming and J lost 3 bases, with 6 bases between them. CDR1 and CDR2 from the germline V gene are MGHRA and YSYEKL. The CDR3 spans 13 residues. As DNA, the CDR3 is TGCGCCAGCAGCCAAGAGTCATTCTACGAGCAGTACGTC. Translating gives CASSQESFYEQYV.

This clonotype appeared a few times. V and J are TRBV9 and TRBJ1-2, with a tentative D call TRBD1 (5 bases). From germline, CDR1 is SGDLS and CDR2 YYNGEE. With 5 bases removed from V and 3 bases from J, the gap between germline ends came to 14 bases. CDR3 length: 14 amino acids. DNA for the CDR3: TGTGCCAGCAGAGATCACCAGGGAGACTATGGCTACACCTTC. As protein: CASRDHQGDYGYTF.

There are many counts of this clonotype. The V gene is TRBV27, the J gene TRBJ2-5; D remains unclear. The CDR3 contains 14 residues. CDR1 and CDR2 (germline): MNHEY, SMNVEV (reference sequence). Trimming removed 8 bases from V and 2 bases from J, with 15 bases in between. CDR3: CASGSLSGQETQYF. The CDR3 DNA reads as TGTGCCAGCGGCTCCCTCAGTGGGCAAGAGACCCAGTACTTC.

This clonotype was detected ten times or more. The chain couples TRBV6-1 to TRBJ2-7, with D perhaps TRBD1 or TRBD2 (5 bases each). The CDR3 totals 15 residues. Germline CDR1 and CDR2: MNHNS and SASEGT. The ends were cut back, 3 bases at V and 0 bases at J, with 12 bases in the middle. The CDR3 is CASSDRGGYSYEQYF. For the CDR3, the DNA is TGTGCCAGCAGTGATCGGGGCGGGTACTCCTACGAGCAGTACTTC.